These 27 T cell receptor beta chains share one sample of origin, sequenced in a study of T cells in Graves' hyperthyroidism and ophthalmopathy. What was amplified from RNA transcripts were TCR beta CDR3 regions. Researchers ran a first-round RT-PCR on the TCR CDR3 using the HTBI primer set. Each CDR3 protein gets one entry after TCRdb re-called the multiplex PCR reads with MiXCR. Here the sample spans some 580,000 distinct CDR3 sequences, about a sixth being singletons. The sample consisted of blood. The receptors come from a woman between 40 and 55 years old with Graves' ophthalmopathy.

This clonotype appeared a few times. The genes are TRBV29-1 and TRBJ1-1; D might be TRBD1 (6 bases). V lost 3 bases and J 3 bases, leaving 11 bases between the germline ends. CDR1 is SQVTM, CDR2 ANQGSEA, per germline. The CDR3 is 13 residues long. DNA of the CDR3: TGCAGCGTTGATTCTAAGGGGGACACTGAAGCTTTCTTT. It codes for CSVDSKGDTEAFF.

The sample holds many counts of this clonotype. The rearrangement joins TRBV11-2 to TRBJ2-2; D unresolved. CDR1 and CDR2 from the germline V gene are SGHAT and FQNNGV. The CDR3 covers 15 residues. V gave up 5 bases and J gave up 4 bases, with 14 bases separating them. For the CDR3, the DNA is TGTGCCAGCAGCCGTGGAACACCGGGCACCGGGGAGCTGTTTTTT. It specifies CASSRGTPGTGELFF.

This rearrangement joins TRBV3-1 to TRBJ2-1; D could derive from TRBD1 or TRBD2 (5 bases each). V was shortened by 3 bases and J by 3 bases, with 12 bases between the two germline ends. The CDR3 is 15 amino acids. Germline V gene sequence: CDR1 LGHDT, CDR2 YNNKEL (reference sequence). Here the CDR3 DNA reads TGTGCCAGCAGCCAGAGGGGTGGGAACTACAATGAGCAGTTCTTC. Amino acids: CASSQRGGNYNEQFF.

This clonotype was detected a few times. The V and J genes are TRBV7-9 and TRBJ2-1; 7 bases line up with TRBD1. CDR3 length equals 14 residues. CDR1 is SEHNR, CDR2 FQNEAQ, per germline (reference sequence). J lost 7 bases, V lost 6 bases, and 9 bases had no gene match. The CDR3 protein is CASRTGVPENEQFF. The CDR3 DNA reads TGTGCCAGCAGAACAGGGGTCCCTGAGAATGAGCAGTTCTTC.

This clonotype was seen at least ten times. The chain employs TRBV12-3 or TRBV12-4 and TRBJ2-1; D ambiguous. There are 14 residues in the CDR3. V lost 0 bases to trimming and J lost 7 bases, with 10 bases between them. Here the CDR3 DNA reads TGTGCCAGCAGTTTAGCGTCCGTCGGGAATGAGCAGTTCTTC. Its protein product is CASSLASVGNEQFF.

This clonotype has more than one count but fewer than ten. This chain connects TRBV18 to TRBJ2-2; the D gene is possibly TRBD2 (5 bases). V lost 2 bases to trimming and J lost 2 bases, with 12 bases between them. The V gene's germline CDR1 is KGHSH and CDR2 LQKENI. CDR3 length: 16 residues. CDR3 sequence: CASSPEGAVNTGELFF. The DNA of the CDR3 is TGTGCCAGCTCACCAGAGGGAGCGGTCAACACCGGGGAGCTGTTTTTT.

With regard to this clonotype: This may stem from a read error, because a much larger clone lies one nucleotide away. The V and J genes are TRBV20-1 and TRBJ2-7; D is unclear. V was clipped by 3 bases and J by 3 bases, with 15 bases between them. Germline V gene data show CDR1 as DFQATT and CDR2 as SNEGSKA (reference sequence). The CDR3 spans 14 residues. The CDR3 coding sequence is TGCAGTGCTAGTGGAAGGACGGCAAACTACGAGCAGTACTTC. It yields the protein CSASGRTANYEQYF.

The chain links TRBV6-2 or TRBV6-3 to TRBJ2-1, with 7 bases fitting TRBD2. The trim removed 6 bases at V and 7 bases at J, leaving 12 bases unmatched. This CDR3 is built from 15 residues. Germline CDR1 reads MNHEY; CDR2 reads SVGEGT. This CDR3 is CASRTLGRVENEQFF. DNA of the CDR3: TGTGCCAGCAGAACACTGGGGAGGGTTGAGAATGAGCAGTTCTTC.

The rearrangement uses TRBV9 and TRBJ2-1, with 7 bases matching TRBD2. Germline V gives CDR1 SGDLS, CDR2 YYNGEE. The V and J ends lost 1 base and 5 bases, in that order; junction bases with no gene match: 18. The CDR3 loop spans 19 amino acids. CDR3 amino acids: CASSVHLVGVGGQNNEQFF. CDR3 DNA sequence: TGTGCCAGCAGCGTACATCTTGTCGGGGTGGGAGGGCAAAACAATGAGCAGTTCTTC.

There are many counts of this clonotype. This sequence joins TRBV2 and TRBJ2-7, with unresolved D. CDR3 length equals 15 residues. Germline CDR1 is SNHLY and CDR2 is FYNNEI. V was trimmed by 2 bases and J by 0 bases, leaving 11 bases between them. As DNA, the CDR3 is TGTGCCAGCAGTGAATCATGGCACGTCTCCTACGAGCAGTACTTC. The encoded protein is CASSESWHVSYEQYF.

A few counts support this clonotype. This sequence joins TRBV10-3 and TRBJ1-1; 9 bases line up with TRBD1. V lost 10 bases, J lost 5 bases, and 5 bases stayed unmatched. The CDR3 runs 12 residues. CDR1 is ENHRY and CDR2 is SYGVKD in the germline V gene. The CDR3 DNA is TGTGCCACCAGACAGGGGGAAACTGAAGCTTTCTTT. Its protein is CATRQGETEAFF.

In the case of this clonotype: One end of the junction is discordant with germline, which a read error may explain. The V gene is TRBV9, the J gene TRBJ1-2, with D uncertain. Germline-derived CDR1 and CDR2 are SGDLS and YYNGEE. The CDR3 contains 13 residues. The CDR3 DNA follows: TGTGCCAGCAGCTCTAGTTGGGCTTATGGCTACGCCTTC. Translation: CASSSSWAYGYAF.

This clonotype showed up many times. The gene calls are TRBV2 and TRBJ2-5, with D perhaps assigned TRBD1 or TRBD2 (7 bases each). CDR1 is SNHLY, CDR2 FYNNEI, per germline. The V and J ends lost 6 bases and 7 bases respectively, with 15 bases between them. The CDR3 loop spans 13 amino acids. The CDR3 DNA follows: TGTGCCAGCAGAACGCAGGGGGGGGGGACCCAGTACTTC. This translates into CASRTQGGGTQYF.

At least ten counts were recorded for this clonotype. The chain combines TRBV6-1 with TRBJ1-5, with 7 positions matching TRBD1. V lost 4 bases to trimming and J lost 4 bases; unmatched junction nucleotides: 1. Germline CDR1 reads MNHNS; CDR2 reads SASEGT. This CDR3 comprises 13 residues. For the CDR3, the DNA is TGTGCCAGCAGTGTACAGGGGAATCAGCCCCAGCATTTT. It encodes CASSVQGNQPQHF.

V usage is TRBV20-1 and J usage is TRBJ2-2, with 14 bases identical to TRBD2. This CDR3 has 20 amino acids. The V gene end was trimmed by 0 bases and the J gene end by 5 bases; junction bases not matched to a gene: 14. Germline CDR1 and CDR2: DFQATT and SNEGSKA (reference sequence). CDR3 sequence reads: CSARDMTRLAGGPRTGELFF. CDR3 bases: TGCAGTGCTAGAGATATGACGCGACTAGCGGGGGGGCCTAGAACCGGGGAGCTGTTTTTT.

This clonotype was picked up a small number of times. The chain recombines TRBV4-2 with TRBJ1-2; D gene unclear. V lost 1 base, J lost 0 bases, and 18 bases lay in between. The CDR3 consists of 18 residues. Germline V gives CDR1 LGHNA, CDR2 YNFKEQ. Here the CDR3 reads CASSQAPRAPLANYGYTF. The CDR3 DNA sequence: TGTGCCAGCAGCCAAGCCCCCCGGGCCCCGCTAGCTAACTATGGCTACACCTTC.

At least ten counts were recorded for this clonotype. This rearrangement joins TRBV11-2 to TRBJ1-4; no reliable D call. In germline, CDR1 is SGHAT, CDR2 FQNNGV. The CDR3 is made up of 15 amino acids. V lost 2 bases and J 2 bases, leaving 9 bases between the germline ends. The CDR3: CASSLNRGTNEKLFF. As DNA, the CDR3 is TGTGCCAGCAGCTTAAACCGGGGTACTAATGAAAAACTGTTTTTT.

The chain joins TRBV9 to TRBJ2-2; no clear D. The CDR3 has 13 residues. Trimming left V 0 bases short and J 4 bases short, with 4 bases between. Germline CDR1 SGDLS, CDR2 YYNGEE. CDR3 region: CASSVDVTGELFF. The DNA of the CDR3 is TGTGCCAGCAGCGTAGATGTCACCGGGGAGCTGTTTTTT.

This clonotype occurred many times. This chain links TRBV11-2 with TRBJ2-3, with 10 bases lining up with TRBD2. V lost 2 bases and J lost 0; bases outside the gene matches: 2. CDR3 size: 16 residues. Per the germline V gene, CDR1 is SGHAT and CDR2 is FQNNGV. This chain's CDR3 is CASSLTSGASTDTQYF. The CDR3 DNA is TGTGCCAGCAGCTTAACTAGCGGGGCTAGCACAGATACGCAGTATTTT.

This clonotype showed up many times. This rearrangement joins TRBV7-3 to TRBJ2-5; D remains unclear. Germline values: CDR1 SGHTA, CDR2 FQGTGA. The ends were cut back, 6 bases at V and 5 bases at J, with 13 bases in the middle. The CDR3 extends over 13 amino acids. The CDR3, as DNA: TGTGCCAGCAGTAGCTCTTTGAGGGAGACCCAGTACTTC. Translating gives CASSSSLRETQYF.

The chain links TRBV5-6 to TRBJ1-2; weak D call: TRBD1 (6 bases). V lost 4 bases to trimming and J lost 8 bases, with 15 bases between them. CDR3 length equals 13 residues. Germline CDR1 and CDR2: SGHDT and YYEEEE. CDR3 residues: CASSPDRTRGYTF. In nucleotides, the CDR3 is TGTGCCAGCAGCCCCGACAGGACTCGGGGCTACACCTTC.

In its sample, this clonotype was seen many times. The rearrangement uses TRBV6-1 and TRBJ2-2; D might be TRBD1 or TRBD2, each matching 7 bases. CDR1 MNHNS and CDR2 SASEGT come from the germline V gene. The CDR3 totals 15 residues. Trimming left V 6 bases short and J 6 bases short, with 17 bases between. CDR3: CASSASGGVPGELFF. The CDR3 bases are TGTGCCAGCAGCGCCTCAGGGGGGGTGCCCGGGGAGCTGTTTTTT.

This clonotype occurred a few times. The chain joins TRBV20-1 to TRBJ1-5; D is unclear. V was pared by 1 base and J by 4 bases, with 8 bases between. Germline CDR1 DFQATT, CDR2 SNEGSKA (reference sequence). The CDR3 covers 13 residues. CDR3: CSARVTSNQPQHF. The CDR3 bases are TGCAGTGCTAGAGTGACATCGAATCAGCCCCAGCATTTT.

This clonotype was seen ten or more times. The chain employs TRBV7-9 and TRBJ1-1, with D perhaps matching TRBD1 (6 bases). Germline V lookup: CDR1 SEHNR, CDR2 FQNEAQ (reference sequence). The CDR3 totals 13 residues. Trimming stripped 7 bases from V and 0 bases from J, with 9 bases between. This CDR3 reads CASIRGVNTEAFF. Written as DNA, the CDR3 is TGTGCCAGCATAAGGGGGGTGAACACTGAAGCTTTCTTT. Variable domain in full (rest from reference TRBV7-9 and TRBJ1-1): DTGVSQNPRHKITKRGQNVTFRCDPISEHNRLYWYRQTLGQGPEFLTYFQNEAQLEKSRLLSDRFSAERPKGSFSTLEIQRTEQGDSAMYLCASIRGVNTEAFFGQGTRLTVV.

V gene TRBV30 combines with J gene TRBJ2-3; TRBD2 matches 10 bases. The junction had 18 bases not matched to a gene; V was cut back by 5 bases and J by 4 bases. From germline, CDR1 is GTSNPN and CDR2 SVGIG (reference sequence). CDR3 length: 18 residues. CDR3 sequence (DNA): TGTGCCTGGGGTACAGTAACGAAGCGGGAGGGCCTCGCAGATACGCAGTATTTT. It codes for CAWGTVTKREGLADTQYF.

Many counts were recorded for this clonotype. The V gene is TRBV7-2, the J gene TRBJ2-5, with D possibly TRBD1 on 5 matching bases. V was trimmed by 0 bases and J by 5 bases, leaving 10 bases between them. The CDR3 sequence is 14 residues long. Germline CDR1 and CDR2: SGHTA and FQGNSA. In nucleotides, the CDR3 is TGTGCCAGCAGCTTAGCGGCAGCAGGGGAGACCCAGTACTTC. It is translated as CASSLAAAGETQYF.

This clonotype was seen a handful of times. The junction and the germline gene differ at one end; a read error may be behind it. The CDR3 DNA is TGTACCAGCAGTTACCTACGGGGGCTTGGCAATTCACCCCTCCACTTT. Its protein is CTSSYLRGLGNSPLHF. The chain uses TRBV6-6 and TRBJ1-6; a possible D gene is TRBD1 (6 bases). Germline lookup yields CDR1 MNHNY and CDR2 SVGAGI (reference sequence). CDR3 length: 16 amino acids.